What follows are 21 T cell receptor beta chains derived from one specimen sequenced in a study of T cells in Graves' hyperthyroidism and ophthalmopathy. Amplified TCR beta CDR3 regions derived from RNA transcripts. First-round RT-PCR targeting the TCR CDR3 was performed with the HTBI primer set. TCRdb ran MiXCR on the multiplex PCR reads and lists one entry per CDR3 protein. The profile shows roughly 840,000 distinct CDR3 sequences, roughly 37% of them singletons. Material for sequencing was blood. The origin of the receptors is a man between 18 and 35 years old with Graves' hyperthyroidism.

The sample holds many counts of this clonotype. The chain joins TRBV10-2 to TRBJ1-5, with D maybe TRBD1 (6 bases). This CDR3 comprises 15 residues. V was shortened by 4 bases and J by 3 bases, with 13 bases between the two germline ends. The V gene's germline CDR1 is WSHSY and CDR2 SAAADI. The CDR3, as DNA: TGCGCCAGCAGTGCCCTCGGGGGGCCCAATCAGCCCCAGCATTTT. Protein: CASSALGGPNQPQHF.

This clonotype came up many times. The J gene is TRBJ2-2, the V gene TRBV19; tentative D call: TRBD1 (5 bases). V was clipped by 10 bases and J by 7 bases, with 7 bases between them. The CDR3 sequence is 10 residues long. Germline assignment: CDR1 LNHDA and CDR2 SQIVND (reference sequence). The CDR3 loop reads CAIGVGELFF. In DNA, the CDR3 is TGTGCCATAGGGGTCGGGGAGCTGTTTTTT.

This clonotype was detected many times. This sequence joins TRBV2 and TRBJ2-2; 7 positions agree with TRBD1. CDR1 is SNHLY and CDR2 is FYNNEI in the germline V gene. The CDR3 consists of 15 residues. With 6 bases clipped from V and 3 bases from J, the junction kept 7 bases outside the gene matches. The CDR3 region is CASRGTAAYTGELFF. CDR3 nucleotides: TGTGCCAGCAGGGGGACAGCGGCGTACACCGGGGAGCTGTTTTTT.

This clonotype was counted many times. One end of the junction does not line up with germline, which may come from a read error. This sequence joins TRBV29-1 and TRBJ1-3; D is unresolved. The germline V gene has CDR1 SQVTM and CDR2 ANQGSEA. This CDR3 has 11 residues. CDR3 sequence reads: CSVDIGDTIYF. The CDR3 DNA follows: TGCAGCGTTGATATTGGAGACACCATATATTTT.

The rearrangement joins TRBV2 to TRBJ2-7, with 10 bases fitting TRBD2. CDR1 is SNHLY, CDR2 FYNNEI, per germline. The V gene end was trimmed by 5 bases and the J gene end by 7 bases; junction bases not matched to a gene: 8. This CDR3 has 14 amino acids. CDR3 amino acids: CASSLGSSGSEQYF. DNA of the CDR3: TGTGCCAGCAGTTTAGGTTCTAGCGGGAGTGAGCAGTACTTC.

In its sample, this clonotype was seen a few times. The chain is built from TRBV6-6 and TRBJ1-4; 7 bases line up with TRBD1. V lost 5 bases and J lost 7; bases outside the gene matches: 7. This CDR3 is built from 14 residues. The V gene's germline CDR1 is MNHNY and CDR2 SVGAGI (reference sequence). CDR3: CASSLGQEGEKLFF. Here the CDR3 DNA reads TGTGCCAGCAGTCTAGGACAGGAGGGTGAAAAACTGTTTTTT.

This chain joins TRBV5-1 and TRBJ2-7; D assignment may be TRBD1 or TRBD2 (6 bases each). CDR1 is SGHRS and CDR2 is YFSETQ in the germline V gene. CDR3 size: 15 residues. V was clipped by 1 base and J by 5 bases, with 16 bases between them. CDR3 residues: CASSLYPGAGDEQYF. Written as DNA, the CDR3 is TGCGCCAGCAGCTTGTACCCGGGGGCCGGGGACGAGCAGTACTTC. The full variable domain, in which reference TRBV5-1 and TRBJ2-7 provide the parts outside the CDR3, is KAGVTQTPRYLIKTRGQQVTLSCSPISGHRSVSWYQQTPGQGLQFLFEYFSETQRNKGNFPGRFSGRQFSNSRSEMNVSTLELGDSALYLCASSLYPGAGDEQYFGPGTRLTVT.

This clonotype has more than one count but fewer than ten. This sequence joins TRBV9 and TRBJ2-7; unclear D gene. Germline loops: CDR1 SGDLS, CDR2 YYNGEE. V was pared by 6 bases and J by 1 base, with 8 bases between. The CDR3 extends over 12 amino acids. The CDR3 nucleotides read TGTGCCAGCATGACGCGATCCTACGAGCAGTACTTC. Translating gives CASMTRSYEQYF.

The chain carries TRBV7-9 and TRBJ1-2; 7 bases fit TRBD1. The V gene end was trimmed by 6 bases and the J gene end by 0 bases; junction bases not matched to a gene: 7. The CDR3 extends over 15 amino acids. Germline V CDR1 and CDR2: SEHNR, FQNEAQ (reference sequence). CDR3 loop: CASRIGDRANYGYTF. The DNA for the CDR3 is TGTGCCAGCAGGATCGGGGACAGAGCTAACTATGGCTACACCTTC.

In this sample, this clonotype turned up a few times. The V call is TRBV6-6, the J call TRBJ2-7; perhaps TRBD1 as D (5 bases). The CDR3 totals 12 residues. The germline V gene has CDR1 MNHNY and CDR2 SVGAGI (reference sequence). V was shortened by 8 bases and J by 5 bases, with 13 bases between the two germline ends. The CDR3 sequence is CASRPGFNEQYF. CDR3 in DNA: TGTGCCAGCCGGCCAGGGTTCAACGAGCAGTACTTC.

This clonotype occurred many times. The rearrangement links TRBV7-9 to TRBJ1-2; D is possibly TRBD1 (5 bases). CDR1 and CDR2 from the germline V gene are SEHNR and FQNEAQ (reference sequence). The CDR3 is made up of 12 amino acids. The V and J ends lost 5 bases and 14 bases respectively, with 18 bases between them. The CDR3 spells CASSLGDSAKTF. In DNA form, the CDR3 reads TGTGCCAGCAGCCTTGGAGACAGCGCTAAGACCTTC.

This clonotype has more than one count but fewer than ten. The V gene is TRBV13, the J gene TRBJ2-7; 8 bases match TRBD2. The germline V gene encodes CDR1 PRHDT and CDR2 FYEKMQ (reference sequence). The CDR3 sequence is 15 residues long. V gave up 0 bases and J gave up 2 bases; unmatched junction bases: 3. The CDR3 region has the DNA TGTGCCAGCAGCTTAGGAGCGGGAGAACCCTACGAGCAGTACTTC. Its translation is CASSLGAGEPYEQYF.

The chain recombines TRBV12-3 or TRBV12-4 with TRBJ2-7, with D unclear. V dropped 5 bases and J dropped 1 base, with 9 bases sitting between them. This CDR3 comprises 13 residues. In DNA form, the CDR3 reads TGTGCCAGCAGTGGAAAAGTATCCTACGAGCAGTACTTC. It translates to CASSGKVSYEQYF.

This clonotype was recorded a few times. V is TRBV7-2 and J is TRBJ1-6; the D is unclear. Trimming removed 7 bases from V and 0 bases from J, with 13 bases in between. The CDR3 is 16 amino acids. Germline V lookup: CDR1 SGHTA, CDR2 FQGNSA. The CDR3 DNA follows: TGTGCCAGCAAGAGCCGTACAAGCTCCTATAATTCACCCCTCCACTTT. This encodes CASKSRTSSYNSPLHF.

In nucleotides, the CDR3 is TGTGCCAGCAGTTACTCGGCGACAGGGGTCTACGAGCAGTACTTC. It translates to CASSYSATGVYEQYF. This chain joins TRBV2 and TRBJ2-7; 8 bases match TRBD1. The CDR3 totals 15 residues. Trimming cost V 5 bases and J 3 bases; bases outside gene matches: 9. Germline values: CDR1 SNHLY, CDR2 FYNNEI.

This clonotype has only a few counts. The J gene is TRBJ1-2, the V gene TRBV4-3; possibly TRBD1 for D (5 bases). The V end lost 2 bases, the J end lost 5 bases, and 12 bases lay between the germline ends. The CDR3 runs 14 residues. Germline V gene lookup returns CDR1 LGHNA and CDR2 YSLEER. CDR3: CASSQIGTAYGYTF. In DNA, the CDR3 is TGCGCCAGCAGCCAAATAGGGACGGCTTATGGCTACACCTTC.

The chain carries TRBV5-4 and TRBJ1-2; D call uncertain. This CDR3 comprises 12 residues. Trimming pared 10 bases from V and 4 bases from J, leaving 14 bases between. CDR1 is SGHNT and CDR2 is YYREEE in the germline V gene (reference sequence). CDR3 DNA: TGTGCCGGATCGACTGATACCTATGGCTACACCTTC. This gives the protein CAGSTDTYGYTF.

Many counts were recorded for this clonotype. The chain recombines TRBV10-2 with TRBJ2-5; D possibly uses TRBD1 or TRBD2 (5 bases each). V lost 7 bases to trimming and J lost 3 bases, with 12 bases between them. The length of the CDR3 is 13 residues. Germline-derived CDR1 and CDR2 are WSHSY and SAAADI. The CDR3 sequence: CASTSGREETQYF. In nucleotides, the CDR3 is TGCGCCAGCACCTCAGGGCGGGAAGAGACCCAGTACTTC.

This chain links TRBV5-4 with TRBJ2-2; TRBD2 matches 7 bases. Germline loops: CDR1 SGHNT, CDR2 YYREEE (reference sequence). CDR3 length: 15 residues. The trim removed 4 bases at V and 5 bases at J, leaving 8 bases unmatched. The CDR3 is CASSTRDYNTGELFF. Here the CDR3 DNA reads TGTGCCAGCAGCACCCGGGACTATAATACCGGGGAGCTGTTTTTT.

As for this clonotype: Given a much more abundant clone one base away, this may be a read error. The chain employs TRBV29-1 and TRBJ1-1, with D tentatively TRBD1 (5 bases). V lost 6 bases and J lost 5, with 13 bases in between. The germline gives CDR1 SQVTM, CDR2 ANQGSEA. The CDR3 contains 12 residues. CDR3 coding DNA: TGCAGCGTGGGGCCACGGGAGACTGAAGCTTTCTTT. Its protein is CSVGPRETEAFF.

In its sample, this clonotype was seen many times. This rearrangement joins TRBV7-6 to TRBJ2-7; 8 bases are a match to TRBD1. The ends lost 4 bases at V and 6 bases at J; junction bases unmatched: 5. CDR3 length: 13 residues. Germline V gene sequence: CDR1 SGHVS, CDR2 FNYEAQ. The DNA of the CDR3 is TGTGCCAGCAGCTGGACAGGGACGGGCGAGCAGTACTTC. Translation: CASSWTGTGEQYF. The full variable domain, in which reference TRBV7-6 and TRBJ2-7 provide the parts outside the CDR3, is GAGVSQSPRYKVTKRGQDVALRCDPISGHVSLYWYRQALGQGPEFLTYFNYEAQQDKSGLPNDRFSAERPEGSISTLTIQRTEQRDSAMYRCASSWTGTGEQYFGPGTRLTVT.